A selection of T cell receptor beta chains follows, all from one sample in a study of cytomegalovirus exposure and HLA in healthy donors. Sequencing used immunoSEQ multiplex PCR; TCRdb keeps in-frame clones, though not all of them. Of 150,000 to 200,000 clones listed, roughly 82% are singletons. Material for sequencing was PBMCs. All receptors derive from a man between 50 and 59 years old in good health and CMV-seropositive. Both conserved end residues are part of each CDR3. Each record gives: V gene, J gene, D gene, clone size, CDR3 length, CDR3 protein, CDR3 DNA. A D gene is named only where the DNA matches it firmly. Expanded clones are given a class, and other clones once, few, many or no size at all.

v_call: TRBV11-3; j_call: TRBJ2-6; d_call: .; clone_size: few; cdr3_length: 16; cdr3_aa: CASSLDPGAGANVLTF; cdr3_nt: TGTGCCAGCAGCTTAGATCCGGGGGCTGGGGCCAACGTCCTGACTTTC
v_call: TRBV6-6; j_call: TRBJ1-2; d_call: .; clone_size: .; cdr3_length: 15; cdr3_aa: CASSGSSGGSYGYTF; cdr3_nt: TGTGCCAGCAGTGGGTCCTCTGGGGGGAGCTATGGCTACACCTTC
v_call: TRBV29-1; j_call: TRBJ2-1; d_call: .; clone_size: .; cdr3_length: 13; cdr3_aa: CSVPRPGYNEQFF; cdr3_nt: TGCAGCGTCCCGAGGCCCGGCTACAATGAGCAGTTCTTC
v_call: TRBV19; j_call: TRBJ1-2; d_call: .; clone_size: .; cdr3_length: 13; cdr3_aa: CASSIHGNYGYTF; cdr3_nt: TGTGCCAGTAGTATCCACGGTAACTATGGCTACACCTTC
v_call: TRBV11-3; j_call: TRBJ2-3; d_call: .; clone_size: once; cdr3_length: 12; cdr3_aa: CASSSSTDTQYF; cdr3_nt: TGTGCCAGCAGCTCCTCTACCGATACGCAGTATTTT
v_call: TRBV27; j_call: TRBJ2-7; d_call: TRBD2; clone_size: .; cdr3_length: 15; cdr3_aa: CASRPLAGSSYEQYF; cdr3_nt: TGTGCCAGCAGGCCACTAGCGGGGAGCTCCTACGAGCAGTACTTC
v_call: TRBV5-1; j_call: TRBJ2-3; d_call: TRBD2; clone_size: .; cdr3_length: 18; cdr3_aa: CASNKVAGGFASTDTQYF; cdr3_nt: TGCGCCAGCAATAAAGTAGCGGGGGGGTTCGCTAGCACAGATACGCAGTATTTT
v_call: TRBV7-7; j_call: TRBJ2-2; d_call: .; clone_size: .; cdr3_length: 13; cdr3_aa: CASSYRNSGELFF; cdr3_nt: TGTGCTAGCAGCTATCGTAATAGCGGGGAGCTGTTTTTT
v_call: TRBV2; j_call: TRBJ1-2; d_call: .; clone_size: .; cdr3_length: 14; cdr3_aa: CASILTSRDYGYTF; cdr3_nt: TGTGCCAGCATTCTTACCTCCCGGGACTATGGCTACACCTTC
v_call: TRBV7-9; j_call: TRBJ2-1; d_call: .; clone_size: .; cdr3_length: 16; cdr3_aa: CASNLPSVSSYNEQFF; cdr3_nt: TGTGCCAGCAATTTACCTAGCGTGAGCTCCTACAATGAGCAGTTCTTC
v_call: TRBV5-1; j_call: TRBJ1-5; d_call: TRBD1; clone_size: .; cdr3_length: 14; cdr3_aa: CASSPTGGKRPQHF; cdr3_nt: TGCGCCAGCAGCCCGACAGGGGGCAAGCGGCCCCAGCATTTT
v_call: TRBV19; j_call: TRBJ1-5; d_call: .; clone_size: .; cdr3_length: 16; cdr3_aa: CASSIFTGNSNQPQHF; cdr3_nt: TGTGCCAGTAGTATTTTTACAGGGAATAGCAATCAGCCCCAGCATTTT
v_call: TRBV18; j_call: TRBJ2-5; d_call: TRBD2; clone_size: .; cdr3_length: 15; cdr3_aa: CASSPGTTAKETQYF; cdr3_nt: TGTGCCAGCTCCCCCGGGACTACCGCCAAAGAGACCCAGTACTTC
v_call: TRBV30; j_call: TRBJ2-2; d_call: .; clone_size: .; cdr3_length: 12; cdr3_aa: CAWSTGAGELFF; cdr3_nt: TGTGCCTGGAGCACGGGGGCCGGGGAGCTGTTTTTT
v_call: TRBV29-1; j_call: TRBJ2-3; d_call: TRBD2; clone_size: .; cdr3_length: 20; cdr3_aa: CSVEALLDPLSGRATDTQYF; cdr3_nt: TGCAGCGTTGAAGCCCTCTTAGACCCCCTTAGCGGGAGGGCCACAGATACGCAGTATTTT
v_call: TRBV19; j_call: TRBJ2-1; d_call: TRBD2; clone_size: .; cdr3_length: 16; cdr3_aa: CASSTRTSGVYNEQFF; cdr3_nt: TGTGCCAGTAGTACCCGGACTAGCGGGGTCTACAATGAGCAGTTCTTC
v_call: TRBV11-2; j_call: TRBJ2-5; d_call: TRBD2; clone_size: .; cdr3_length: 14; cdr3_aa: CASSLTSAQETQYF; cdr3_nt: TGTGCCAGCAGCTTGACTAGCGCCCAAGAGACCCAGTACTTC
v_call: TRBV30; j_call: TRBJ2-2; d_call: .; clone_size: .; cdr3_length: 10; cdr3_aa: CAWSSGELFF; cdr3_nt: TGTGCCTGGAGTTCTGGGGAGCTGTTTTTT
v_call: TRBV6-1; j_call: TRBJ1-4; d_call: TRBD1; clone_size: .; cdr3_length: 15; cdr3_aa: CASTGNDRGGEKLFF; cdr3_nt: TGTGCCAGCACGGGCAATGACAGGGGTGGTGAAAAACTGTTTTTT
v_call: TRBV7-9; j_call: TRBJ2-1; d_call: .; clone_size: .; cdr3_length: 12; cdr3_aa: CASNSRGNEQFF; cdr3_nt: TGTGCCAGCAACTCCCGGGGCAATGAGCAGTTCTTC
v_call: TRBV5-4; j_call: TRBJ2-2; d_call: TRBD1; clone_size: .; cdr3_length: 16; cdr3_aa: CASSLQGAGGTGELFF; cdr3_nt: TGTGCCAGCAGCTTACAGGGGGCTGGTGGCACCGGGGAGCTGTTTTTT
v_call: TRBV11-3; j_call: TRBJ2-1; d_call: .; clone_size: .; cdr3_length: 15; cdr3_aa: CASSLTQGGGHEQFF; cdr3_nt: TGTGCCAGCAGCTTAACACAGGGTGGGGGTCATGAGCAGTTCTTC
v_call: TRBV6-6; j_call: TRBJ2-3; d_call: TRBD2; clone_size: .; cdr3_length: 15; cdr3_aa: CASRKIAGVADTQYF; cdr3_nt: TGTGCCAGCAGGAAAATAGCGGGAGTGGCAGATACGCAGTATTTT
v_call: TRBV10-3; j_call: TRBJ2-1; d_call: .; clone_size: .; cdr3_length: 15; cdr3_aa: CAISGTESSYNEQFF; cdr3_nt: TGTGCCATCAGTGGGACAGAGAGCTCCTACAATGAGCAGTTCTTC
v_call: TRBV15; j_call: TRBJ2-4; d_call: TRBD1; clone_size: few; cdr3_length: 15; cdr3_aa: CATSIGKGAKNIQYF; cdr3_nt: TGTGCCACCAGCATAGGGAAGGGGGCGAAAAACATTCAGTACTTC
v_call: TRBV6-1; j_call: TRBJ1-1; d_call: .; clone_size: .; cdr3_length: 16; cdr3_aa: CASSEDGSAGRAEAFF; cdr3_nt: TGTGCCAGCAGTGAAGATGGGAGTGCAGGAAGGGCTGAAGCTTTCTTT
v_call: TRBV27; j_call: TRBJ2-7; d_call: .; clone_size: few; cdr3_length: 15; cdr3_aa: CASSLYRVGAYEQYF; cdr3_nt: TGTGCCAGCAGTCTATACAGGGTAGGCGCCTACGAGCAGTACTTC
v_call: TRBV2; j_call: TRBJ2-1; d_call: TRBD1; clone_size: .; cdr3_length: 15; cdr3_aa: CASSSGQGIYNEQFF; cdr3_nt: TGTGCCAGCAGCTCAGGACAGGGCATTTACAATGAGCAGTTCTTC
v_call: TRBV27; j_call: TRBJ1-5; d_call: .; clone_size: .; cdr3_length: 15; cdr3_aa: CASSSGVVGNQPQHF; cdr3_nt: TGTGCCAGCAGTTCGGGGGTGGTGGGTAATCAGCCCCAGCATTTT
v_call: TRBV18; j_call: TRBJ2-7; d_call: .; clone_size: .; cdr3_length: 16; cdr3_aa: CASSPPEEEVGHEQYF; cdr3_nt: TGTGCCAGCTCACCACCCGAGGAGGAGGTCGGGCACGAGCAGTACTTC
v_call: TRBV30; j_call: TRBJ2-1; d_call: TRBD2; clone_size: .; cdr3_length: 13; cdr3_aa: CAWNSGFSNEQFF; cdr3_nt: TGTGCCTGGAATAGCGGGTTCTCCAATGAGCAGTTCTTC
v_call: TRBV7-2; j_call: TRBJ1-5; d_call: .; clone_size: once; cdr3_length: 14; cdr3_aa: CASSLDRRGQPQHF; cdr3_nt: TGTGCCAGCAGCCTCGATCGCAGGGGTCAGCCCCAGCATTTT
v_call: TRBV18; j_call: TRBJ1-1; d_call: TRBD1; clone_size: .; cdr3_length: 16; cdr3_aa: CASSPDSRQGTSEAFF; cdr3_nt: TGTGCCAGCTCACCAGATTCGAGACAGGGAACTAGTGAAGCTTTCTTT
v_call: TRBV9; j_call: TRBJ2-2; d_call: .; clone_size: .; cdr3_length: 14; cdr3_aa: CASRPRGGTGELFF; cdr3_nt: TGTGCCAGCAGACCAAGGGGTGGGACCGGGGAGCTGTTTTTT
v_call: TRBV7-9; j_call: TRBJ2-1; d_call: .; clone_size: .; cdr3_length: 13; cdr3_aa: CASRLGGYNEQFF; cdr3_nt: TGTGCCAGCAGGTTAGGAGGGTACAATGAGCAGTTCTTC
v_call: TRBV21-1; j_call: TRBJ1-1; d_call: .; clone_size: .; cdr3_length: 14; cdr3_aa: CASSARDSSTEAFF; cdr3_nt: TGTGCCAGCAGCGCAAGGGACAGTAGCACTGAAGCTTTCTTT
v_call: TRBV6-1; j_call: TRBJ1-1; d_call: TRBD1; clone_size: .; cdr3_length: 14; cdr3_aa: CATRTGFMNTEAFF; cdr3_nt: TGTGCCACGCGGACAGGGTTCATGAACACTGAAGCTTTCTTT
v_call: TRBV11-2; j_call: TRBJ2-1; d_call: TRBD2; clone_size: .; cdr3_length: 17; cdr3_aa: CASSRTAGGLAVNEQFF; cdr3_nt: TGTGCCAGCAGCCGAACCGCCGGGGGACTAGCGGTCAATGAGCAGTTCTTC
v_call: TRBV7-3; j_call: TRBJ2-7; d_call: TRBD1; clone_size: .; cdr3_length: 11; cdr3_aa: CASSFQGVQYF; cdr3_nt: TGTGCCAGCAGCTTTCAGGGGGTGCAGTACTTC
v_call: TRBV4-1; j_call: TRBJ2-5; d_call: TRBD2; clone_size: .; cdr3_length: 15; cdr3_aa: CASSQDGDYGETQYF; cdr3_nt: TGCGCCAGCAGCCAAGATGGGGACTATGGGGAGACCCAGTACTTC
v_call: TRBV5-6; j_call: TRBJ1-4; d_call: TRBD1; clone_size: .; cdr3_length: 15; cdr3_aa: CASSLLQGNNEKLFF; cdr3_nt: TGTGCCAGCAGCTTGTTACAGGGGAATAATGAAAAACTGTTTTTT
v_call: TRBV27; j_call: TRBJ2-2; d_call: .; clone_size: .; cdr3_length: 13; cdr3_aa: CASRAVYTGELFF; cdr3_nt: TGTGCCAGCAGGGCGGTGTACACCGGGGAGCTGTTTTTT
v_call: TRBV7-8; j_call: TRBJ1-4; d_call: .; clone_size: .; cdr3_length: 15; cdr3_aa: CASSESGTPGEKLFF; cdr3_nt: TGTGCCAGCAGCGAATCGGGGACTCCAGGTGAAAAACTGTTTTTT
v_call: TRBV2; j_call: TRBJ2-7; d_call: .; clone_size: .; cdr3_length: 12; cdr3_aa: CATDRGYDEQYF; cdr3_nt: TGTGCCACCGACAGAGGTTACGACGAGCAGTACTTC
v_call: TRBV7-9; j_call: TRBJ2-1; d_call: TRBD2; clone_size: .; cdr3_length: 18; cdr3_aa: CASSSNTPTSGSRNEQFF; cdr3_nt: TGTGCCAGCAGCTCAAACACCCCGACTAGCGGGTCGCGGAATGAGCAGTTCTTC
v_call: TRBV4-2; j_call: TRBJ1-1; d_call: .; clone_size: .; cdr3_length: 15; cdr3_aa: CASSQEDRLNTEAFF; cdr3_nt: TGTGCCAGCAGCCAAGAGGACAGACTGAACACTGAAGCTTTCTTT
v_call: TRBV6-1; j_call: TRBJ2-4; d_call: .; clone_size: once; cdr3_length: 15; cdr3_aa: CASSEWGSSRNIQYF; cdr3_nt: TGTGCCAGCAGTGAATGGGGCAGCTCCCGGAACATTCAGTACTTC
v_call: TRBV7-8; j_call: TRBJ1-3; d_call: .; clone_size: .; cdr3_length: 14; cdr3_aa: CASSPGGYGNTIYF; cdr3_nt: TGTGCCAGCAGCCCTGGAGGGTACGGAAACACCATATATTTT
v_call: TRBV2; j_call: TRBJ1-2; d_call: .; clone_size: .; cdr3_length: 14; cdr3_aa: CASTSQNRAYGYTF; cdr3_nt: TGTGCCAGCACCTCCCAAAACAGGGCCTATGGCTACACCTTC
v_call: TRBV6-4; j_call: TRBJ1-1; d_call: .; clone_size: once; cdr3_length: 13; cdr3_aa: CASSNSVISEAFF; cdr3_nt: TGTGCCAGCAGTAACTCCGTTATCTCTGAAGCTTTCTTT
v_call: TRBV29-1; j_call: TRBJ2-5; d_call: TRBD2; clone_size: .; cdr3_length: 16; cdr3_aa: CSVPRALRGGWETQYF; cdr3_nt: TGCAGCGTTCCCCGTGCGTTGCGGGGGGGTTGGGAGACCCAGTACTTC
v_call: TRBV27; j_call: TRBJ2-2; d_call: TRBD1; clone_size: .; cdr3_length: 16; cdr3_aa: CASSLGTGPNTGELFF; cdr3_nt: TGTGCCAGCAGCCTCGGGACAGGGCCGAACACCGGGGAGCTGTTTTTT
v_call: TRBV5-1; j_call: TRBJ1-5; d_call: .; clone_size: few; cdr3_length: 13; cdr3_aa: CASSSVPNQPQHF; cdr3_nt: TGCGCCAGCAGCTCGGTACCAAATCAGCCCCAGCATTTT
v_call: TRBV7-9; j_call: TRBJ1-2; d_call: .; clone_size: .; cdr3_length: 15; cdr3_aa: CASSLNSRVGYGYTF; cdr3_nt: TGTGCCAGCAGCTTAAATTCCAGGGTTGGCTATGGCTACACCTTC
v_call: TRBV5-5; j_call: TRBJ2-7; d_call: .; clone_size: few; cdr3_length: 12; cdr3_aa: CASSRTPYEQYF; cdr3_nt: TGTGCCAGCAGCCGCACACCCTACGAGCAGTACTTC
v_call: TRBV5-8; j_call: TRBJ2-7; d_call: TRBD1; clone_size: .; cdr3_length: 15; cdr3_aa: CASSFLGTGSYEQYF; cdr3_nt: TGTGCCAGCAGCTTCCTAGGGACAGGGTCCTACGAGCAGTACTTC
v_call: TRBV6-1; j_call: TRBJ1-1; d_call: .; clone_size: .; cdr3_length: 14; cdr3_aa: CASSSTDRGTEAFF; cdr3_nt: TGTGCCAGCAGTTCTACGGATAGAGGCACTGAAGCTTTCTTT
v_call: TRBV18; j_call: TRBJ2-1; d_call: TRBD1; clone_size: .; cdr3_length: 15; cdr3_aa: CASSPPGTANNEQFF; cdr3_nt: TGTGCCAGCTCACCCCCCGGGACAGCTAACAATGAGCAGTTCTTC
v_call: TRBV5-1; j_call: TRBJ2-2; d_call: TRBD1; clone_size: .; cdr3_length: 17; cdr3_aa: CASSGNRGRMGTGELFF; cdr3_nt: TGCGCCAGCAGCGGTAACAGGGGAAGGATGGGCACCGGGGAGCTGTTTTTT